The present T cell receptor beta chain was sequenced within a study of blood T cell repertoires in COVID-19. This clone was counted ten times or more. The CDR3 totals 15 residues. CDR1 SEHNR and CDR2 FQNEAQ come from the germline V gene (reference sequence). V gave up 5 bases and J gave up 4 bases; unmatched junction bases: 7. As handled by the study authors: The authors estimated nucleated cell counts from reference gene primer amplification. Here immunoSEQ multiplex PCR was the method, and the copy in TCRdb shows in-frame clones only, minus some. For V, J and clone size, that table is used; D and trimming come from the DNA. The table includes 140,000 or so clones, 80% to 85% detected once.

V usage is TRBV7-9 and J usage is TRBJ2-1; 8 bases match TRBD2. The sequenced sample was peripheral blood. The clonotype originates from a human donor in a cohort sampled during active COVID-19. The CDR3 loop is CASSPETSVYNEQFF. The CDR3 coding sequence is TGTGCCAGCAGCCCGGAGACTAGCGTGTACAATGAGCAGTTCTTC.